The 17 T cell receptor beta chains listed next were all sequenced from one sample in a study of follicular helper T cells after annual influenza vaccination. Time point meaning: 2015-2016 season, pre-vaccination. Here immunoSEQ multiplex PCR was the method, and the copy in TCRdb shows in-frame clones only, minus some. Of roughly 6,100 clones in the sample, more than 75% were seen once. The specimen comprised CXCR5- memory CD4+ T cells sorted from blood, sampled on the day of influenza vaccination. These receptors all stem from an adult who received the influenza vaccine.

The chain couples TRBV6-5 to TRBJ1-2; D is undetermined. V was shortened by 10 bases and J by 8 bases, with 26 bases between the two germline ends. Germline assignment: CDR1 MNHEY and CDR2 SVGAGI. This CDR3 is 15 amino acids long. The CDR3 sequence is CAIRTYTRLGLGYTF. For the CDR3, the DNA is TGTGCCATACGGACGTATACCAGGTTGGGCTTGGGCTACACCTTC.

Here the CDR3 DNA reads TGTGCCAGCAGCTTGGAGGACAGGGCCCAAGAGACCCAGTACTTC. As protein: CASSLEDRAQETQYF. The chain joins TRBV5-6 to TRBJ2-5; 8 bases are a match to TRBD1. Germline values: CDR1 SGHDT, CDR2 YYEEEE. V was pared by 0 bases and J by 1 base, with 2 bases of the junction left unmatched. The CDR3 runs 15 residues.

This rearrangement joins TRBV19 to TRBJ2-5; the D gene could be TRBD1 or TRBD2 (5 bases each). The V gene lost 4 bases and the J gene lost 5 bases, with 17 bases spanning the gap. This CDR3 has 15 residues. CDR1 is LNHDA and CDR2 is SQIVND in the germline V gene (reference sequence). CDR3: CASSKPGRLQETQYF. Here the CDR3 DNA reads TGTGCCAGTAGTAAACCGGGACGCTTGCAGGAGACCCAGTACTTC.

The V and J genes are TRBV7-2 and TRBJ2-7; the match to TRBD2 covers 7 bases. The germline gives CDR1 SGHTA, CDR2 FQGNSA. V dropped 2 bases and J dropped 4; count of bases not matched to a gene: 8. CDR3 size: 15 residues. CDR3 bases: TGTGCCAGCAGCTTATTGGGCGGGGGAAGTTACGAGCAGTACTTC. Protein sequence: CASSLLGGGSYEQYF.

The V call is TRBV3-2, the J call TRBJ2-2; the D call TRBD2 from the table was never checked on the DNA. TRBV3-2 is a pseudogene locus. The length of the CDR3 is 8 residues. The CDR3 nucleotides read TGTGTGGAGGCGCGGCTGTTTTTT. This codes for CVEARLFF.

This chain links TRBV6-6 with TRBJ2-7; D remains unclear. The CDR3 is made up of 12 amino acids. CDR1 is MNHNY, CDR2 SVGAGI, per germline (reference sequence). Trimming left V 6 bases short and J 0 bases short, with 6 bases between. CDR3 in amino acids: CASSANSYEQYF. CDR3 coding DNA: TGTGCCAGCAGCGCCAACTCCTACGAGCAGTACTTC.

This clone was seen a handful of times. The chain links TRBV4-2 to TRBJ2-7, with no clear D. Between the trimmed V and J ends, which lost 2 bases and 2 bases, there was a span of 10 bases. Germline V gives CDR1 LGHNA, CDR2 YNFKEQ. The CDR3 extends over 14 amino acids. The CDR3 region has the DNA TGTGCCAGCAGCCAAACAAGTATCCCCTACGAGCAGTACTTC. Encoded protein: CASSQTSIPYEQYF.

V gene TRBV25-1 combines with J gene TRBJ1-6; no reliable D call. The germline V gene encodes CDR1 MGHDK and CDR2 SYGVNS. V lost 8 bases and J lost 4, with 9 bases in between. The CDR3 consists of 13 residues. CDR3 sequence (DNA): TGTGCCAGCTTGGGTCTGTATAATTCACCCCTCCACTTT. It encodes CASLGLYNSPLHF.

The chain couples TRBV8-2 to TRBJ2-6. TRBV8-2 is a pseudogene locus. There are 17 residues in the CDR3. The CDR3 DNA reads TGTGGCAGTGCCTATAAGATAACACAAAGTCGGGCCAACGTCCTGACTTTC. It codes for CGSAYKITQSRANVLTF.

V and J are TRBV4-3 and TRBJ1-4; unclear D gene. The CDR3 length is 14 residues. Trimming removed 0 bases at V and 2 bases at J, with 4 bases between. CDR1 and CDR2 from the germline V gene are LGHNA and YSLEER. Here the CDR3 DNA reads TGCGCCAGCAGCCAAGAACGGACTAATGAAAAACTGTTTTTT. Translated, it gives CASSQERTNEKLFF.

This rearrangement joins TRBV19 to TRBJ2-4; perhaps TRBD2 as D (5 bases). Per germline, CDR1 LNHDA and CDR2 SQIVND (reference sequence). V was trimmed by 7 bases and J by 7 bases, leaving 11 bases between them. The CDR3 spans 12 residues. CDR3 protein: CASTEGANIQYF. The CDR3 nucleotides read TGTGCCAGTACTGAGGGAGCTAACATTCAGTACTTC.

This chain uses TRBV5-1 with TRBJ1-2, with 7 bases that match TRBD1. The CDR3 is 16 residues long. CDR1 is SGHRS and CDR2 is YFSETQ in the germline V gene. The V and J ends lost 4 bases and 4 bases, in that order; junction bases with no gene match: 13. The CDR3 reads CASSQDAGTGVYGYTF. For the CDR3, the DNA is TGCGCCAGCAGCCAGGACGCCGGAACAGGGGTCTATGGCTACACCTTC.

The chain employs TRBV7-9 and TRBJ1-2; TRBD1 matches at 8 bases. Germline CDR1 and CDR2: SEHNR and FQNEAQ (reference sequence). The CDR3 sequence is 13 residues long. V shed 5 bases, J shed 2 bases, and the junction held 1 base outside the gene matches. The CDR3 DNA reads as TGTGCCAGCAGCGACAGGGGAAACTATGGCTACACCTTC. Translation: CASSDRGNYGYTF.

Written as DNA, the CDR3 is TGTGCCAGCGCGAGAGGGTACGGCGGGGGGGCTCAGTTCTTC. Residues: CASARGYGGGAQFF. The chain carries TRBV7-8 and TRBJ2-1; TRBD2 agrees at 9 bases. Losses at the gene ends were 8 bases for V and 13 bases for J; bases not matched to a gene: 15. The CDR3 totals 14 residues. Germline CDR1 and CDR2: SGHVS and FQNEAQ.

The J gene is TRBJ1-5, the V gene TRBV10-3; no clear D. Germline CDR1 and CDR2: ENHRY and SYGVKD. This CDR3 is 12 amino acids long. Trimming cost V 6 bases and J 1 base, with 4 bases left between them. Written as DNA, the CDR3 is TGTGCCATCAGCGTCAGCAATCAGCCCCAGCATTTT. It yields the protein CAISVSNQPQHF.

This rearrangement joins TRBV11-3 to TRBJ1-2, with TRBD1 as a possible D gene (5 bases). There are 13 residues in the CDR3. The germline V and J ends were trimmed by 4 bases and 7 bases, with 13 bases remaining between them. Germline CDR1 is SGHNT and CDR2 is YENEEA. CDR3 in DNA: TGTGCCAGCAGCTATGGGGGGATGTCTGGCTACACCTTC. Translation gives CASSYGGMSGYTF.

CDR3 sequence reads: CASSPTAPGQTIYEQYF. The CDR3 bases are TGTGCCAGCAGCCCTACCGCCCCCGGGCAGACGATTTACGAGCAGTACTTC. This chain joins TRBV5-5 and TRBJ2-7; no reliable D call. The CDR3 covers 17 residues. Germline CDR1 SGHKS, CDR2 YYEKEE (reference sequence). Trimming removed 4 bases from V and 4 bases from J, with 24 bases in between.